One and the same sample provided the 26 T cell receptor beta chains below, sequenced in a study of CD8+CD57+ T cells in acquired aplastic anemia. Those patients picked for sequencing had displayed CD8+CD57+ cell expansion on flow cytometry. CDR3 and TCR beta VDJ profiling relied on a genomic DNA template. TCRdb reprocessed the reads via MiXCR and lists one record per CDR3 protein. Of 400,000 to 600,000 distinct CDR3 sequences in the sample, under 40% were seen once. The source material was sorted CD4+, CD8+, or CD8+CD57+ T cells (not recorded which) from PBMCs. These receptors were obtained from a human donor with aplastic anemia.

This chain joins TRBV10-3 and TRBJ1-1; D unresolved. The CDR3 is 13 residues long. The V gene lost 5 bases and the J gene lost 6 bases, with 13 bases spanning the gap. Germline loops: CDR1 ENHRY, CDR2 SYGVKD. Here the CDR3 reads CAISRLQSAEAFF. In nucleotides, the CDR3 is TGTGCCATCAGTAGATTACAGTCCGCTGAAGCTTTCTTT.

The rearrangement uses TRBV10-2 and TRBJ2-7; D is undetermined. This CDR3 spans 13 amino acids. Germline V gives CDR1 WSHSY, CDR2 SAAADI. Trimming took off 3 bases at V and 3 bases at J, with 9 bases between the two ends. As DNA, the CDR3 is TGCGCCAGCAGTGATGGACGTAACTACGAGCAGTACTTC. Translated, it gives CASSDGRNYEQYF.

This clonotype appeared many times. The rearrangement links TRBV7-2 to TRBJ2-7; D unclear. The V gene's germline CDR1 is SGHTA and CDR2 FQGNSA. The CDR3 contains 12 residues. Deletions cut 5 bases from V and 5 bases from J, with 10 bases between. This CDR3 reads CASSPTRHEQYF. The CDR3 coding sequence is TGTGCCAGCAGCCCAACCCGCCACGAGCAGTACTTC.

This clonotype was detected ten times or more. This rearrangement joins TRBV2 to TRBJ2-5; 7 bases agree with TRBD1. V dropped 6 bases and J dropped 5; count of bases not matched to a gene: 6. CDR3 length: 13 residues. Germline V gives CDR1 SNHLY, CDR2 FYNNEI. The CDR3 nucleotides are TGTGCCAGCAGAGGACAGGTAGTCGAGACCCAGTACTTC. It codes for CASRGQVVETQYF.

The sample holds a few counts of this clonotype. The rearrangement links TRBV6-1 to TRBJ1-5; D gene unclear. V was trimmed by 2 bases and J by 1 base, leaving 3 bases between them. The CDR3 sequence is 13 residues long. In germline, CDR1 is MNHNS, CDR2 SASEGT. The CDR3 is CASSEKSNQPQHF. The DNA of the CDR3 is TGTGCCAGCAGTGAAAAGAGCAATCAGCCCCAGCATTTT.

The chain links TRBV11-2 to TRBJ2-1; 12 nucleotides line up with TRBD2. Germline values: CDR1 SGHAT, CDR2 FQNNGV. The CDR3 runs to 18 residues. V was clipped by 1 base and J by 8 bases; unmatched bases: 12. This CDR3 reads CASSLVLGLAGTSDEQFF. In DNA form, the CDR3 reads TGTGCCAGCAGCTTAGTACTCGGACTAGCGGGGACCAGCGATGAGCAGTTCTTC.

The chain combines TRBV7-9 with TRBJ1-1, with TRBD1 matching over 8 bases. The CDR3 extends over 15 amino acids. Trimming took 3 bases from V and 7 from J; bases not matched to a gene: 10. Germline-derived CDR1 and CDR2 are SEHNR and FQNEAQ (reference sequence). The CDR3 DNA reads TGTGCCAGCAGCTTGACAGGGGCGCGGGTTGGTGAAGCTTTCTTT. Translated: CASSLTGARVGEAFF. Full variable domain (outside the CDR3, taken from reference TRBV7-9 and TRBJ1-1): DTGVSQNPRHKITKRGQNVTFRCDPISEHNRLYWYRQTLGQGPEFLTYFQNEAQLEKSRLLSDRFSAERPKGSFSTLEIQRTEQGDSAMYLCASSLTGARVGEAFFGQGTRLTVV.

The table lists this clonotype with many counts. The gene calls are TRBV19 and TRBJ1-2; D not certain. This CDR3 has 12 residues. Trimming pared 5 bases from V and 9 bases from J, leaving 13 bases between. The germline gives CDR1 LNHDA, CDR2 SQIVND (reference sequence). DNA for the CDR3: TGTGCCAGTAGTGTAAGACCGGGAAGCTACACCTTC. Translating it yields CASSVRPGSYTF. The whole variable domain, filled in from reference TRBV19 and TRBJ1-2, reads DGGITQSPKYLFRKEGQNVTLSCEQNLNHDAMYWYRQDPGQGLRLIYYSQIVNDFQKGDIAEGYSVSREKKESFPLTVTSAQKNPTAFYLCASSVRPGSYTFGSGTRLTVV.

Points on this clonotype: The germline gene is not matched at one end of the junction; a read error may be the cause. J is TRBJ1-1 and V is TRBV7-3; maybe TRBD1 (6 bases). The CDR3 has 13 residues. Germline assignment: CDR1 SGHTA and CDR2 FQGTGA. In DNA form, the CDR3 reads TGTGCCGGCAGCGTACAGGGGAACACTGAAGCTTTCTTT. As protein: CAGSVQGNTEAFF.

This clonotype was recorded a few times. The chain joins TRBV3-1 to TRBJ1-2; 9 positions agree with TRBD1. Germline CDR1 and CDR2: LGHDT and YNNKEL (reference sequence). V lost 6 bases and J lost 8; bases outside the gene matches: 10. This CDR3 is built from 14 residues. The CDR3 loop reads CASSYAGTGWGYTF. CDR3 in DNA: TGTGCCAGCAGTTATGCGGGGACAGGGTGGGGCTACACCTTC.

Many counts were recorded for this clonotype. The genes are TRBV19 and TRBJ2-7; D remains ambiguous. CDR3 length: 14 amino acids. Germline V gene data show CDR1 as LNHDA and CDR2 as SQIVND (reference sequence). V lost 4 bases and J lost 3, with 13 bases in between. The CDR3 protein is CASSTSAQSYEQYF. For the CDR3, the DNA is TGTGCCAGTAGTACCTCCGCCCAGAGCTACGAGCAGTACTTC.

The J gene is TRBJ2-7, the V gene TRBV5-1; 8 nucleotides align to TRBD2. Germline assignment: CDR1 SGHRS and CDR2 YFSETQ. The V and J ends lost 4 bases and 3 bases, in that order; junction bases with no gene match: 15. This CDR3 is 17 amino acids long. The CDR3 region is CASSPRERGNLVYEQYF. CDR3 DNA: TGCGCCAGCAGCCCGCGGGAGCGGGGGAACCTAGTCTACGAGCAGTACTTC.

Ten or more counts support this clonotype. The genes are TRBV20-1 and TRBJ2-1; 8 bases match TRBD2. This CDR3 has 13 amino acids. CDR1 is DFQATT, CDR2 SNEGSKA, per germline (reference sequence). The V gene end was trimmed by 0 bases and the J gene end by 13 bases; junction bases not matched to a gene: 8. CDR3: CSARDELAVRQFF. CDR3 DNA sequence: TGCAGTGCTAGAGATGAACTAGCGGTGAGACAGTTCTTC.

There are many counts of this clonotype. The chain combines TRBV10-2 with TRBJ2-1, with D unresolved. V was shortened by 5 bases and J by 4 bases, with 9 bases between the two germline ends. Germline V gene data show CDR1 as WSHSY and CDR2 as SAAADI. The CDR3 extends over 13 amino acids. CDR3 nucleotide sequence: TGCGCCAGCAGTTCGCCTACTTACAATGAGCAGTTCTTC. The encoded protein is CASSSPTYNEQFF.

J is TRBJ1-1 and V is TRBV24-1; D ambiguous. CDR1 is KGHDR and CDR2 is SFDVKD in the germline V gene. CDR3 length: 13 amino acids. V was cut by 7 bases and J by 1 base, with 9 bases left in between. CDR3 residues: CATRSRWNTEAFF. In DNA, the CDR3 is TGTGCCACCAGGTCCAGATGGAACACTGAAGCTTTCTTT.

This clonotype was recorded a few times. V is TRBV5-4 and J is TRBJ2-7, with D perhaps matching TRBD1 or TRBD2 (5 bases each). The germline V gene has CDR1 SGHNT and CDR2 YYREEE (reference sequence). Trimming took 6 bases from V and 6 from J, leaving 16 bases between them. This CDR3 comprises 13 residues. The CDR3 region is CASTKLGAGEQYF. In nucleotides, the CDR3 is TGTGCCAGCACCAAACTCGGGGCCGGCGAGCAGTACTTC.

In its sample, this clonotype was seen many times. CDR3: CASSMQTGVGYEQYF. The CDR3 region has the DNA TGTGCCAGCAGCATGCAGACAGGGGTGGGGTACGAGCAGTACTTC. The chain couples TRBV14 to TRBJ2-7; 8 nucleotides align to TRBD1. The CDR3 extends over 15 amino acids. V lost 5 bases, J lost 4 bases, and 10 bases stayed unmatched. Germline CDR1 and CDR2: SGHDN and FVKESK. Full variable domain (remainder filled in from reference TRBV14 and TRBJ2-7): EAGVTQFPSHSVIEKGQTVTLRCDPISGHDNLYWYRRVMGKEIKFLLHFVKESKQDESGMPNNRFLAERTGGTYSTLKVQPAELEDSGVYFCASSMQTGVGYEQYFGPGTRLTVT.

This clonotype was found a few times. The rearrangement links TRBV13 to TRBJ2-7; possibly TRBD1 or TRBD2 for D (5 bases each). CDR3 size: 14 residues. Deletions cut 5 bases from V and 4 bases from J, with 15 bases between. Germline V gene sequence: CDR1 PRHDT, CDR2 FYEKMQ (reference sequence). The CDR3 nucleotides are TGTGCCAGCAGCAGGGACGGAAACATATACGAGCAGTACTTC. It yields the protein CASSRDGNIYEQYF.

This clonotype came up many times. The rearrangement joins TRBV24-1 to TRBJ1-2; D may be TRBD1 (5 bases). The germline V and J ends were trimmed by 1 base and 7 bases, with 9 bases remaining between them. Germline V gene data show CDR1 as KGHDR and CDR2 as SFDVKD. The CDR3 covers 13 residues. CDR3 amino acids: CATSDFGGAGYTF. The CDR3 DNA follows: TGTGCCACCAGTGATTTCGGGGGTGCTGGCTACACCTTC.

This clonotype was counted once. A much larger clone differs by one base, so this may be a read error. The chain joins TRBV5-1 to TRBJ1-2, with 10 bases that match TRBD1. The CDR3 covers 14 residues. The V and J ends lost 5 bases and 4 bases, in that order; junction bases with no gene match: 5. Germline V lookup: CDR1 SGHRS, CDR2 YFSETQ. The CDR3 DNA sequence: TGCGCCAGCAGGGAGAGGACAGGGGGCTATGGCTACACCTTC. This gives the protein CASRERTGGYGYTF.

The rearrangement links TRBV7-9 to TRBJ2-2; D gene unclear. CDR1 SEHNR and CDR2 FQNEAQ come from the germline V gene (reference sequence). Trimming cost V 11 bases and J 4 bases, with 20 bases left between them. This CDR3 comprises 15 residues. The CDR3 sequence: CALLRVGISTGELFF. CDR3 coding DNA: TGTGCCCTCCTTCGGGTGGGAATTTCCACCGGGGAGCTGTTTTTT.

This clonotype has at least ten counts. J is TRBJ2-7 and V is TRBV2, with unresolved D. The CDR3 totals 13 residues. Trimming left V 9 bases short and J 1 base short, with 13 bases between. Germline CDR1 and CDR2: SNHLY and FYNNEI. CDR3: CASFRALSYEQYF. CDR3 sequence (DNA): TGTGCCAGTTTTCGAGCTTTGTCCTACGAGCAGTACTTC.

This clonotype was found once. A single base separates this from a much larger clone, so it may be a read error. The J gene is TRBJ2-3, the V gene TRBV10-2; no clear D gene. Germline-derived CDR1 and CDR2 are WSHSY and SAAADI. Between the trimmed V and J ends, which lost 6 bases and 5 bases, there was a span of 15 bases. This CDR3 is built from 14 residues. CDR3 in DNA: TGCGCCAGCAGAGCCCTTTTAGGCAGAGATACGCAGTATTTT. It codes for CASRALLGRDTQYF.

A note on this clonotype: Since a much larger clone is just one base distant, this may be a read error. The CDR3 does not close with the conserved phenylalanine or tryptophan, likely indicating a read error. The chain has TRBV14 and TRBJ1-2; D is perhaps TRBD1 (6 bases). The germline CDR1 and CDR2 sequences are SGHDN and FVKESK. The ends were cut back, 0 bases at V and 2 bases at J, with 25 bases in the middle. The CDR3 contains 20 residues. CDR3 sequence (DNA): TGTGCCAGCAGCCAAGAGGAGGGTGGACAGCCGTTCCCCCACAACTATGGCTACACCCTC. Amino acid sequence: CASSQEEGGQPFPHNYGYTL.

In the case of this clonotype: One junction end disagrees with the germline gene, perhaps due to a read error. The rearrangement links TRBV5-4 to TRBJ1-2; D is ambiguous. This CDR3 spans 12 amino acids. In germline, CDR1 is SGHNT, CDR2 YYREEE (reference sequence). The CDR3 DNA reads as TGTGCCAGCGGCTTAGGACGCCAGGGCTACACCTTC. Translation: CASGLGRQGYTF.

Only a few counts were recorded for this clonotype. The rearrangement joins TRBV7-9 to TRBJ2-5, with 7 bases fitting TRBD2. The V and J ends lost 4 bases and 5 bases, in that order; junction bases with no gene match: 10. The CDR3 covers 15 residues. CDR1 is SEHNR and CDR2 is FQNEAQ in the germline V gene (reference sequence). The CDR3 spells CASSSGRRAMETQYF. In nucleotides, the CDR3 is TGTGCCAGCAGCTCCGGGAGGAGAGCTATGGAGACCCAGTACTTC.